The rows below give T cell receptor beta chains drawn from one sample of a study of blood T cell repertoires in COVID-19. Here immunoSEQ multiplex PCR was the method, and the copy in TCRdb shows in-frame clones only, minus some. The sample has over 150,000 clones; roughly 80% are singletons. The material sequenced was peripheral blood. The source is a woman between 45 and 60 years old with acute or convalescent COVID-19. Each CDR3 is given with its conserved first and last residue. Each record gives: V gene, D gene, J gene, clone size, CDR3 protein, CDR3 DNA. The D gene is left open where the match is weak. Size is stated for part of the rows, as once, few or many counts, or as a class when the clone is expanded.

TRBV27	.	TRBJ1-4	.	CASSSRAIQGTVEKLFF	TGTGCCAGCAGTTCCCGTGCAATACAGGGAACGGTGGAAAAACTGTTTTTT
TRBV25-1	TRBD1	TRBJ2-3	.	CASSWDRATDTQYF	TGTGCCAGCAGCTGGGACAGGGCCACAGATACGCAGTATTTT
TRBV27	.	TRBJ1-6	.	CASSSSPSSSYNSPLHF	TGTGCCAGCAGTTCCTCCCCTTCGAGCTCCTATAATTCACCCCTCCACTTT
TRBV6-2/TRBV6-3	.	TRBJ2-7	few	CASSYANVYEQYF	TGTGCCAGCAGTTACGCGAACGTCTACGAGCAGTACTTC
TRBV9	TRBD2	TRBJ2-1	once	CASSSAGGAYNEQFF	TGTGCCAGCAGCTCAGCGGGAGGGGCATACAATGAGCAGTTCTTC
TRBV30	.	TRBJ1-6	.	CAWSASPGLPLHF	TGTGCCTGGAGTGCCTCGCCGGGACTACCCCTCCACTTT
TRBV6-2/TRBV6-3	.	TRBJ1-2	few	CASSYDTPYGYTF	TGTGCCAGCAGTTACGACACTCCCTATGGCTACACCTTC
TRBV6-5	TRBD1	TRBJ2-7	.	CASSYPTGGAGNEQYF	TGTGCCAGCAGTTACCCGACAGGGGGCGCGGGCAACGAGCAGTACTTC
TRBV7-9	TRBD1	TRBJ1-5	.	CASSSGQAYNQPQHF	TGTGCCAGCAGCTCGGGACAGGCTTACAATCAGCCCCAGCATTTT
TRBV6-5	TRBD1	TRBJ2-3	.	CASSRQGTDTQYF	TGTGCCAGCAGCCGACAGGGGACAGATACGCAGTATTTT
TRBV4-3	.	TRBJ1-3	.	CASSQEGRGNTIYF	TGCGCCAGCAGCCAAGAAGGGAGGGGAAACACCATATATTTT
TRBV11-3	.	TRBJ1-1	.	CASSYLRGTEAFF	TGTGCCAGCAGCTACTTGAGGGGGACTGAAGCTTTCTTT
TRBV5-4	TRBD2	TRBJ2-2	once	CASRASGSPNTGELFF	TGTGCCAGCAGGGCTAGCGGGTCCCCGAACACCGGGGAGCTGTTTTTT
TRBV5-4	TRBD1	TRBJ1-2	.	CASSLEAGTGLPRGYGYTF	TGTGCCAGCAGCTTGGAAGCCGGGACAGGGCTACCAAGGGGCTATGGCTACACCTTC
TRBV19	.	TRBJ1-6	.	CASSTTGYNSPLHF	TGTGCCAGTAGTACCACAGGATATAATTCACCCCTCCACTTT
TRBV3-1/TRBV3-2	.	TRBJ2-5	.	CASSRGLSQETQYF	TGTGCCAGCAGCCGAGGACTCTCCCAAGAGACCCAGTACTTC
TRBV7-9	.	TRBJ1-5	few	CASSFHRDSNQPQHF	TGTGCCAGCAGCTTTCACAGGGATAGCAATCAGCCCCAGCATTTT
TRBV24-1	.	TRBJ1-5	.	CATSDPTAPEPQHF	TGTGCCACCAGTGACCCGACAGCCCCGGAGCCCCAGCATTTT
TRBV19	.	TRBJ2-1	few	CASSIRETSNEQFF	TGTGCCAGTAGTATAAGAGAGACTAGCAATGAGCAGTTCTTC
TRBV18	TRBD1	TRBJ2-4	.	CASSPKDRGSTKNIQYF	TGTGCCAGCTCACCCAAAGACAGGGGATCTACCAAAAACATTCAGTACTTC
TRBV11-2	.	TRBJ1-1	.	CASSYGRGRQEAFF	TGTGCCAGCAGCTATGGGAGGGGAAGACAGGAAGCTTTCTTT
TRBV27	.	TRBJ1-6	.	CASRRGEGISYNSPLHF	TGTGCCAGCAGGCGGGGTGAAGGGATCTCCTATAATTCACCCCTCCACTTT
TRBV14	.	TRBJ1-1	.	CASSQDFGTEAFF	TGTGCCAGCAGCCAAGATTTCGGCACTGAAGCTTTCTTT
TRBV5-1	.	TRBJ1-1	once	CASSLGAANTEAFF	TGCGCCAGCAGCTTGGGGGCAGCGAACACTGAAGCTTTCTTT
TRBV14	.	TRBJ2-3	.	CASSRDSRTDTQYF	TGTGCCAGCAGCCGGGACTCCCGCACAGATACGCAGTATTTT
TRBV4-3	TRBD1	TRBJ1-2	.	CASSRSDRGYYGYTF	TGCGCCAGCAGCCGGTCTGACAGGGGATACTATGGCTACACCTTC
TRBV6-6	.	TRBJ2-7	.	CASSEQGADYEQYF	TGTGCCAGCAGTGAGCAGGGCGCGGACTACGAGCAGTACTTC
TRBV9	.	TRBJ2-1	few	CASSVTGNPPHNEQFF	TGTGCCAGCAGCGTTACCGGGAACCCTCCCCACAATGAGCAGTTCTTC
TRBV6-5	.	TRBJ1-3	.	CASSSTWGGGNTIYF	TGTGCCAGCAGTTCCACGTGGGGGGGAGGAAACACCATATATTTT
TRBV28	TRBD1	TRBJ1-2	once	CASSFQGDSYGYTF	TGTGCCAGCAGTTTCCAGGGGGACTCCTATGGCTACACCTTC
TRBV27	.	TRBJ2-3	.	CASSFSTGQGTDTQYF	TGTGCCAGCAGTTTCTCCACCGGTCAGGGCACAGATACGCAGTATTTT
TRBV6-1	.	TRBJ1-5	.	CAIQGDVKQPQHF	TGTGCCATACAGGGTGACGTTAAGCAGCCCCAGCATTTT
TRBV12-3/TRBV12-4	.	TRBJ2-7	few	CASRPDRTYEQYF	TGTGCCAGCAGGCCTGACAGGACCTACGAGCAGTACTTC
TRBV7-2	TRBD1	TRBJ2-7	.	CASSSRTGGYEQYF	TGTGCCAGCAGCTCTCGGACAGGGGGCTACGAGCAGTACTTC
TRBV21-1	.	TRBJ2-3	few	CASRPWDPRGSTDTQYF	TGTGCCAGCAGACCGTGGGACCCACGGGGGAGCACAGATACGCAGTATTTT
TRBV7-2	TRBD2	TRBJ2-7	.	CASSSPGTSGTTLYEQYF	TGTGCCAGCAGCTCCCCCGGGACTAGCGGGACCACCCTCTACGAGCAGTACTTC
TRBV30	.	TRBJ1-2	.	CAWGIGTDSTF	.
TRBV6-5	.	TRBJ1-5	few	CASSPPGGNQPQHF	TGTGCCAGCAGCCCCCCGGGGGGCAATCAGCCCCAGCATTTT
TRBV6-5	TRBD1	TRBJ2-7	.	CATSGGVFYEQYF	TGTGCCACCTCAGGGGGCGTATTCTACGAGCAGTACTTC
TRBV19	.	TRBJ2-1	.	CASSSPLLVWSSYNEQFF	TGTGCCAGTAGCTCTCCGCTCCTGGTATGGAGCTCCTACAATGAGCAGTTCTTC
TRBV14	.	TRBJ2-2	.	CASSHLGLGARELFF	TGTGCCAGCAGCCATCTCGGACTGGGGGCGCGGGAGCTGTTTTTT
TRBV5-1	TRBD1	TRBJ2-1	.	CASSWEDREEFF	TGCGCCAGCAGCTGGGAGGACAGGGAGGAGTTCTTC
TRBV18	.	TRBJ2-5	.	CASSPGQQETQYF	TGTGCCAGCTCACCTGGCCAACAAGAGACCCAGTACTTC
TRBV13	.	TRBJ1-1	.	CASSLGLRGTEAFF	TGTGCCAGCAGCTTAGGCCTTAGGGGGACTGAAGCTTTCTTT
TRBV27	TRBD2	TRBJ2-3	.	CASSLVGLSTDTQYF	TGTGCCAGCAGTTTGGTGGGACTATCCACAGATACGCAGTATTTT
TRBV5-5	.	TRBJ1-4	few	CASSLRQGGATNEKLFF	TGTGCCAGCAGCTTGAGGCAGGGAGGGGCAACTAATGAAAAACTGTTTTTT
TRBV5-1	.	TRBJ1-1	few	CASSLGTATETEAFF	TGCGCCAGCAGCTTGGGGACAGCGACAGAGACTGAAGCTTTCTTT
TRBV6-5	TRBD1	TRBJ2-7	.	CASSYRTGLYEQYF	TGTGCCAGCAGTTACCGGACAGGGTTATACGAGCAGTACTTC
TRBV19	TRBD1	TRBJ2-2	once	CASSIGQGVNTGELFF	TGTGCCAGTAGTATCGGACAGGGGGTTAACACCGGGGAGCTGTTTTTT
TRBV6-2/TRBV6-3	TRBD2	TRBJ2-7	.	CASSQRPGTSGRGDEQYF	TGTGCCAGCAGTCAAAGGCCCGGGACTAGCGGGAGAGGTGACGAGCAGTACTTC
TRBV19	.	TRBJ2-7	few	CASSSPGTRGYEQYF	TGTGCCAGTAGTTCTCCAGGGACCAGGGGCTACGAGCAGTACTTC
TRBV6-6	TRBD2	TRBJ2-7	.	CASTWGGGYYEQYF	TGTGCCAGCACCTGGGGCGGGGGATACTACGAGCAGTACTTC